The 25 T cell receptor beta chains below were found in one sample sequenced in a study of blood T cell repertoires in COVID-19. TCRdb's copy holds only in-frame clones and misses some; the assay was immunoSEQ multiplex PCR. The table shows about 140,000 clones, with about 89% occurring only once. The material sequenced was PBMCs or T cells enriched from blood (not recorded which). The receptors come from a man between 60 and 75 years old who had recovered from COVID-19.

This chain joins TRBV5-1 and TRBJ2-7, with 10 bases that match TRBD1. The CDR3 has 15 residues. From germline, CDR1 is SGHRS and CDR2 YFSETQ. V was clipped by 4 bases and J by 6 bases; unmatched bases: 10. For the CDR3, the DNA is TGCGCCAGCAGCCATCCCGGGACAGGGGTTACCGAGCAGTACTTC. Amino acids: CASSHPGTGVTEQYF.

The chain is built from TRBV5-5 and TRBJ2-2; a weak D match, TRBD2 (6 bases). V lost 2 bases to trimming and J lost 3 bases, with 11 bases between them. Per germline, CDR1 SGHKS and CDR2 YYEKEE (reference sequence). The CDR3 is 15 amino acids. The CDR3 DNA is TGTGCCAGCAGCTTACTAGCCGGTTACACCGGGGAGCTGTTTTTT. Residues: CASSLLAGYTGELFF.

CDR3 in amino acids: CSASRLAGGETSTDTQYF. DNA of the CDR3: TGCAGTGCTAGTAGGCTAGCGGGCGGGGAAACTAGCACAGATACGCAGTATTTT. The chain carries TRBV20-1 and TRBJ2-3; 8 bases align to TRBD2. Germline lookup yields CDR1 DFQATT and CDR2 SNEGSKA (reference sequence). The length of the CDR3 is 18 residues. The junction had 14 bases not matched to a gene; V was cut back by 3 bases and J by 0 bases.

CDR3 sequence (DNA): TGTGCCAGCAGCGCCCCGGACAGGGGGAATGAAAAACTGTTTTTT. Protein product: CASSAPDRGNEKLFF. The chain has TRBV11-1 and TRBJ1-4, with 10 nucleotides matching TRBD1. Germline V gives CDR1 SGHAT, CDR2 FQDESV (reference sequence). This CDR3 region has 15 residues. Germline trimming cut 5 bases from V and 5 bases from J; bases unmatched to any gene: 5.

V is TRBV28 and J is TRBJ1-6, with 9 bases matching TRBD1. J gave up 3 bases and V 1 base, and 7 bases lay outside the gene matches. Looked up from germline, CDR1 is MDHEN and CDR2 is SYDVKM. The CDR3 runs to 18 residues. The CDR3 bases are TGTGCCAGCAGTTTATCCACAGGGGGCGCTGTCTATAATTCACCCCTCCACTTT. Translated: CASSLSTGGAVYNSPLHF.

The chain joins TRBV2 to TRBJ1-1; 9 bases agree with TRBD1. Trimming at V came to 3 bases and at J to 5 bases, leaving 4 bases not matched to a gene. The CDR3 is 14 amino acids. Germline CDR1 SNHLY, CDR2 FYNNEI. CDR3 in amino acids: CASSEDRGSTEAFF. In nucleotides, the CDR3 is TGTGCCAGCAGTGAGGACAGGGGATCGACTGAAGCTTTCTTT.

The count of this clone is one. This rearrangement joins TRBV18 to TRBJ1-2; TRBD1 agrees at 8 bases. Germline V gives CDR1 KGHSH, CDR2 LQKENI. The CDR3 loop spans 13 amino acids. J gave up 5 bases and V 6 bases, and 5 bases lay outside the gene matches. DNA of the CDR3: TGTGCCAGCTCGCAGGGGGCGGGATATGGCTACACCTTC. Translated, it gives CASSQGAGYGYTF. Variable domain in full (rest from reference TRBV18 and TRBJ1-2): NAGVMQNPRHLVRRRGQEARLRCSPMKGHSHVYWYRQLPEEGLKFMVYLQKENIIDESGMPKERFSAEFPKEGPSILRIQQVVRGDSAAYFCASSQGAGYGYTFGSGTRLTVV.

The CDR3 region is CASSSWTGVPEAFF. The CDR3 nucleotides are TGTGCCAGCAGTTCTTGGACAGGGGTGCCTGAAGCTTTCTTT. This chain uses TRBV28 with TRBJ1-1; 9 bases fit TRBD1. The CDR3 length is 14 residues. With V trimmed by 4 bases and J by 6 bases, 6 bases remained unmatched. In germline, CDR1 is MDHEN, CDR2 SYDVKM. Filled out from reference TRBV28 and TRBJ1-1, the complete variable domain reads DVKVTQSSRYLVKRTGEKVFLECVQDMDHENMFWYRQDPGLGLRLIYFSYDVKMKEKGDIPEGYSVSREKKERFSLILESASTNQTSMYLCASSSWTGVPEAFFGQGTRLTVV.

The chain links TRBV28 to TRBJ1-4; D gene unclear. V lost 4 bases and J 5 bases, leaving 14 bases between the germline ends. CDR3 size: 15 residues. From germline, CDR1 is MDHEN and CDR2 SYDVKM. In DNA, the CDR3 is TGTGCCAGCAGTTCCCTGGGGATAGCGAATGAAAAACTGTTTTTT. This encodes CASSSLGIANEKLFF.

This chain connects TRBV14 to TRBJ2-3, with D possibly being TRBD2 (5 bases). The V gene's germline CDR1 is SGHDN and CDR2 FVKESK. V was pared by 4 bases and J by 5 bases, with 19 bases between. This CDR3 is 16 amino acids long. The CDR3 region has the DNA TGTGCCAGCAGCCCGAGTGGACTTCCGGGTGGAGATACGCAGTATTTT. It yields the protein CASSPSGLPGGDTQYF.

The chain is built from TRBV7-6 and TRBJ1-1, with a weak D call TRBD1 (6 bases). The CDR3 loop spans 13 amino acids. V shed 2 bases and J shed 3 bases, with 7 bases lying between them. Per the germline V gene, CDR1 is SGHVS and CDR2 is FNYEAQ. The CDR3 DNA is TGTGCCAGCAGCTTACAGGGGTACACTGAAGCTTTCTTT. This translates into CASSLQGYTEAFF.

The rearrangement joins TRBV29-1 to TRBJ2-2; D is ambiguous. V gave up 4 bases and J gave up 0 bases, with 9 bases separating them. This CDR3 is built from 14 residues. Germline CDR1 and CDR2: SQVTM and ANQGSEA. CDR3 DNA: TGCAGCGTTGTTAACTTCGCGAACACCGGGGAGCTGTTTTTT. Translated, it gives CSVVNFANTGELFF.

The chain uses TRBV30 and TRBJ1-2, with D possibly being TRBD1 (5 bases). The length of the CDR3 is 15 residues. The germline V gene has CDR1 GTSNPN and CDR2 SVGIG (reference sequence). Trimming took 0 bases from V and 4 from J, leaving 15 bases between them. CDR3 in amino acids: CAWSVRSGLSYGYTF. The DNA for the CDR3 is TGTGCCTGGAGTGTACGGTCAGGGTTAAGCTATGGCTACACCTTC.

Concerning this clone itself: This sample also contains other DNA sequences that code for the same CDR3. The chain employs TRBV7-9 and TRBJ1-2; tentative D call: TRBD1 (6 bases). V was trimmed by 4 bases and J by 4 bases, leaving 7 bases between them. The germline V gene has CDR1 SEHNR and CDR2 FQNEAQ (reference sequence). This CDR3 contains 12 residues. This CDR3 reads CASSSQGYGYTF. CDR3 bases: TGTGCCAGCAGCTCACAGGGCTATGGCTACACCTTC.

The chain carries TRBV11-2 and TRBJ1-2; 9 bases are shared with TRBD1. The CDR3 is 15 amino acids. Germline V gene data show CDR1 as SGHAT and CDR2 as FQNNGV. V shed 5 bases and J 8 bases; nucleotides not matched to a gene: 12. CDR3 in amino acids: CASSPARQGVGGYTF. As DNA, the CDR3 is TGTGCCAGCAGCCCAGCTAGACAGGGGGTCGGCGGCTACACCTTC. Based on the CDR3 plus reference TRBV11-2 and TRBJ1-2, the full variable domain is EAGVAQSPRYKIIEKRQSVAFWCNPISGHATLYWYQQILGQGPKLLIQFQNNGVVDDSQLPKDRFSAERLKGVDSTLKIQPAKLEDSAVYLCASSPARQGVGGYTFGSGTRLTVV.

The rearrangement uses TRBV18 and TRBJ2-7; 7 bases are shared with TRBD2. With 2 bases clipped from V and 5 bases from J, the junction kept 9 bases outside the gene matches. Per germline, CDR1 KGHSH and CDR2 LQKENI. There are 15 residues in the CDR3. The CDR3 bases are TGTGCCAGCTCACCAAGGGCGGCGGGGGAAAACGAGCAGTACTTC. This translates into CASSPRAAGENEQYF.

This sequence joins TRBV29-1 and TRBJ2-7; 7 bases line up with TRBD1. Trimming cost V 6 bases and J 3 bases; bases outside gene matches: 11. Germline V gene sequence: CDR1 SQVTM, CDR2 ANQGSEA. The CDR3 extends over 14 amino acids. Here the CDR3 reads CSVVDRASVYEQYF. The CDR3, as DNA: TGCAGCGTCGTTGACAGGGCAAGTGTCTACGAGCAGTACTTC.

CDR3 nucleotide sequence: TGTGCCAGCAGTACAGGACCAATCACAGATACGCAGTATTTT. Translated, it gives CASSTGPITDTQYF. V and J are TRBV7-2 and TRBJ2-3; D might be TRBD1 (5 bases). Germline V gene lookup returns CDR1 SGHTA and CDR2 FQGNSA. The CDR3 is 14 residues long. V was clipped by 6 bases and J by 2 bases, with 12 bases between them.

This clone was picked up a small number of times. Since a much larger clone is just one base distant, this may be a read error. Other DNA sequences in this sample translate to the same CDR3. The chain joins TRBV28 to TRBJ2-4, with 9 bases identical to TRBD2. Looked up from germline, CDR1 is MDHEN and CDR2 is SYDVKM. The CDR3 totals 15 residues. The CDR3 is CPSGSRGGPKNIQYF. Here the CDR3 DNA reads TGTCCCAGCGGATCGCGGGGGGGGCCCAAAAACATTCAGTACTTC.

V is TRBV2 and J is TRBJ2-1, with 7 bases matching TRBD2. The CDR3 is 12 amino acids. V was pared by 8 bases and J by 4 bases, with 2 bases of the junction left unmatched. Germline V lookup: CDR1 SNHLY, CDR2 FYNNEI. The CDR3 sequence is CASEREYNEQFF. In DNA, the CDR3 is TGTGCCAGCGAGCGGGAATACAATGAGCAGTTCTTC.

The gene calls are TRBV2 and TRBJ2-5; D is perhaps TRBD1 (6 bases). Germline CDR1 and CDR2: SNHLY and FYNNEI. V was shortened by 6 bases and J by 1 base, with 15 bases between the two germline ends. This CDR3 spans 15 amino acids. The CDR3 nucleotides are TGTGCCAGCAGCTATCTACAGGGAATCCAAGAGACCCAGTACTTC. Its protein is CASSYLQGIQETQYF.

The rearrangement uses TRBV3-1 (or the pseudogene TRBV3-2) and TRBJ1-3; D possibly corresponds to TRBD1 (5 bases). This CDR3 comprises 17 residues. Germline loops: CDR1 LGHDT, CDR2 YNNKEL (reference sequence). The V and J ends lost 5 bases and 0 bases respectively, with 17 bases between them. The CDR3 loop is CASSLRGGISSGNTIYF. The CDR3 DNA is TGTGCCAGCAGCTTGCGGGGGGGGATTAGCTCTGGAAACACCATATATTTT.

V is TRBV28 and J is TRBJ2-2; 8 bases align to TRBD1. V lost 6 bases, J lost 3 bases, and 3 bases stayed unmatched. The CDR3 length is 14 residues. Germline-derived CDR1 and CDR2 are MDHEN and SYDVKM. The CDR3 here is CASREGQDTGELFF. CDR3 bases: TGTGCCAGCAGGGAGGGACAGGACACCGGGGAGCTGTTTTTT.

The V call is TRBV13, the J call TRBJ1-3; D perhaps matches TRBD1 (5 bases). Deletions cut 0 bases from V and 0 bases from J, with 9 bases between. Germline values: CDR1 PRHDT, CDR2 FYEKMQ (reference sequence). This CDR3 is 16 amino acids long. Written as DNA, the CDR3 is TGTGCCAGCAGCTTAGGTCAGGGAAGCTCTGGAAACACCATATATTTT. Protein: CASSLGQGSSGNTIYF.

The gene calls are TRBV29-1 and TRBJ2-7; TRBD2 matches 8 bases. Germline loops: CDR1 SQVTM, CDR2 ANQGSEA. The CDR3 runs 11 residues. With 4 bases clipped from V and 6 bases from J, the junction kept 2 bases outside the gene matches. The CDR3 nucleotides read TGCAGCGTTGGGCTAGCGGGCGAGCAGTACTTC. Its translation is CSVGLAGEQYF.